The TCR beta chain described here comes from a study of shared clonotypes between healthy human individuals. Replicate PCRs run on sorted subsets employed 150 to 250 ng DNA, some 33,000 T cell genomes. Sequencing used immunoSEQ multiplex PCR; TCRdb keeps in-frame clones, though not all of them. The table includes over 2 million clones, about 90% detected once. With 4 bases removed from V and 0 bases from J, the gap between germline ends came to 3 bases. Germline CDR1 is SGHRS and CDR2 is YFSETQ. The CDR3 is 12 residues long. This clone was observed a few times. This specimen includes other DNA sequences encoding the same CDR3.

The sequence derives from a man aged 18 to 29 in good health. Some clones in this sample may be carry-over from other donors' samples. The rearrangement uses TRBV5-1 and TRBJ2-3; D is uncertain. Source material: naive CD4+ T cells from PBMCs. The sample's subset: CD45RA+ positively selected. This chain's CDR3 is CASSRSTDTQYF. The CDR3 bases are TGCGCCAGCAGCCGGAGCACAGATACGCAGTATTTT.